This T cell receptor (beta chain) was captured in a study of T cells after yellow fever vaccination. Study at large: Those fractions that held only low numbers of cells were prepared using the SMART-Seq v4 Ultra Low Input RNA kit.

The study's findings and limits: Reappearance after the booster was seen for most primary-vaccination clones, at 95% to 97% CD4 and 80% to 90% CD8. The secondary response peaked faster, at day 5 versus 15, but was weaker.

In its sample, this clonotype was seen many times. Its antigen is undetermined. The authors made TCR cDNA by 5'RACE template switching, adding a universal primer site and UMIs. MiXCR, run by TCRdb on the 5' RACE reads, gives a single entry per CDR3 protein. The repertoire holds about 140,000 distinct CDR3 sequences, with 6.6% as singletons. Germline V gene data show CDR1 as MDHEN and CDR2 as SYDVKM. The CDR3 covers 10 residues. V was clipped by 3 bases and J by 5 bases, with 1 base between them. The V call is TRBV28, the J call TRBJ1-1; unclear D gene. The sequencing used CD4+ T cells sorted from PBMCs, collected 10 days after the yellow fever booster vaccination. The sequence was obtained from a man between 25 and 39 years old who received the YFV17D yellow fever vaccine. The CDR3 sequence: CASSFTEAFF. Written as DNA, the CDR3 is TGTGCCAGCAGTTTTACTGAAGCTTTCTTT. Based on the CDR3 plus reference TRBV28 and TRBJ1-1, the full variable domain is DVKVTQSSRYLVKRTGEKVFLECVQDMDHENMFWYRQDPGLGLRLIYFSYDVKMKEKGDIPEGYSVSREKKERFSLILESASTNQTSMYLCASSFTEAFFGQGTRLTVV.